The sequence of this TCR beta chain was determined in a study of blood T cell repertoires in COVID-19 (dated by TCRdb to 2018 to 2020). A note on the overall study: Samples from collaborators originated in the United States, Italy and Spain and spanned both the acute and convalescent phases of COVID-19. The samples were drawn from two sources: the first 160 participants of the ongoing ImmuneRACE study, and 1,254 subjects contributed by 6 global collaborators. Sample metadata almost always included a de-identified subject ID, COVID-19 status, age in years and sex. A freely available public database, intended as a resource for researchers studying the immune response to SARS-CoV-2, is where the repertoires were released. The material from the prospective study consisted of cDNA or gDNA derived from T cells, B-cell-depleted T cells, or PBMCs. HLA class I and class II types, where available, came from metadata supplied by the sample provider rather than from assay-based typing. Subjects who had been exposed to COVID-19, were actively infected with it, or had recovered from it provided the deeply sampled blood TCRbeta repertoires that made up the dataset.

Results and caveats for the whole study, not just this receptor: The quantity of clinical and demographic metadata differed by source and by participant and was supplied without curation.

With regard to this clone: Its cognate antigen has yet to be identified. No base-level quality is on record; no much larger clone is a single base apart.

The collaborating institutions used their own protocols to collect whole blood in K2EDTA tubes. For TCRbeta analysis, collaborators shipped samples in one of three forms: frozen whole blood, isolated PBMCs, or DNA extracted from either of those sample types. TCRbeta CDR3 regions were amplified from genomic DNA by means of the immunoSEQ Assay, a bias-controlled multiplex PCR. As for the authors' bioinformatics: The number of nucleated cells in each sample was estimated from the amplification of reference gene primers within the assay. To quantify the absolute abundance of each unique TCRbeta CDR3 rearrangement, sequence reads were collapsed and filtered. For each sample, productive Simpson clonality was calculated by taking the square root of Simpson's diversity index across productive rearrangements. TCRdb re-hosts the immuneACCESS table, in-frame sequences only. Its copies lack some clones; in the studies checked, an unresolved V gene accounts for under half of them, and the cause for the rest is not known. The V and J calls and clone size were taken over from that table, and D and trimming were inferred from the DNA. Across this sample there are about 150,000 clones, with around 80% seen only once. The ten biggest clones cover about 0.58% of the sample.

The receptor was isolated from a man aged 60 to 75 with acute or convalescent COVID-19. Sequenced sample: peripheral blood.

The CDR3 reads CASSPPRAKEDYGYTF. DNA sequence: TGTGCCAGCTCACCACCAAGGGCGAAGGAGGACTATGGCTACACCTTC. The rearranged chain carries TRBV18 and TRBJ1-2; the D gene identity is not certain. The CDR3 contains 16 residues, cysteine and phenylalanine counted. The DNA shown is the 48-base CDR3, in frame from base 1. Looking up the germline V gene yields CDR1 KGHSH and CDR2 LQKENI. V loses 0 bases of germline sequence and J loses 3 bases, and the interval between the two ends is 14 bases.